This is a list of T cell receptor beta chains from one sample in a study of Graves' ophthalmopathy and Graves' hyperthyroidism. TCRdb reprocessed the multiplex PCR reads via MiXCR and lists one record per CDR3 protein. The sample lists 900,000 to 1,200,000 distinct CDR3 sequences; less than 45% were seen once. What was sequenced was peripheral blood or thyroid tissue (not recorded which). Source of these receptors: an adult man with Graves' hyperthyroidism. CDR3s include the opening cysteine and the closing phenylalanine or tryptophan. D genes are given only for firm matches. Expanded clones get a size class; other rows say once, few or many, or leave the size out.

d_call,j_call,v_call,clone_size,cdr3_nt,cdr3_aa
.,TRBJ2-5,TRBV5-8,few,TGTGCCAGCAGCTCGGATTACAAAGAGACCCAGTACTTC,CASSSDYKETQYF
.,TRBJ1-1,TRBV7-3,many,TGTGCCAGCAGCTTAGAGAGGGGAAGGATGAACACTGAAGCTTTCTTT,CASSLERGRMNTEAFF
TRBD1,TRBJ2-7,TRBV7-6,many,TGTGCCAGCAGCTACGGACAGGGGGCGGCGTACGAGCAGTACTTC,CASSYGQGAAYEQYF
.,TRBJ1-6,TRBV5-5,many,TGTGCCAGCAGCTTGGCTCTGACCCCCCGACCCCTCCACTTT,CASSLALTPRPLHF
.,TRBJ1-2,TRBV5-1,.,TGTGCCAGCAGCGTAGGACTACAGGGAGGGTTCTACGGCTACACCTTC,CASSVGLQGGFYGYTF
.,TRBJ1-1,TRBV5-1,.,TGCGCCAGCAGCCCAGGTATAGGTACTGAAGCTTTCTTT,CASSPGIGTEAFF
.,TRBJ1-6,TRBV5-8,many,TGTGCCAGCAGCTTGGGGGGGCGTCGGTCACCCCTCCACTTT,CASSLGGRRSPLHF
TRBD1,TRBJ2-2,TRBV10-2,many,TGCGCCAGCAGTGAGGACAGGGCCAGGGCCGGGGAGCTGTTTTTT,CASSEDRARAGELFF
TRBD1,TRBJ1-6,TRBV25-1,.,TGTGCCAGCAGTCCTCCCGGACAGGTTCGAGGATCACCCCTCCACTTT,CASSPPGQVRGSPLHF
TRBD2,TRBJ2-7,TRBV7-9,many,TGTGCCAGCAGCGCGGGGACTAGCGGGGCCTACGAGCAGTACTTC,CASSAGTSGAYEQYF
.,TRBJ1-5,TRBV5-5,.,TGTGCCAGCAGCCAAATGGTTAGCAATCAGCCCCAGCATTTT,CASSQMVSNQPQHF
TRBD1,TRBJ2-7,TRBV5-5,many,TGTGCCAGCAGCACCGGGACAGGTTCTTCCTACGAGCAGTACTTC,CASSTGTGSSYEQYF
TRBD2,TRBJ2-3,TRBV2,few,TGTGCCAGCACCAAGGGACTAGCGTCTGCAGATACGCAGTATTTT,CASTKGLASADTQYF
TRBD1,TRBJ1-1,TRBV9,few,TGTGCCAGCAGCCGAGGGGACAGGGTTTACACTGAAGCTTTCTTT,CASSRGDRVYTEAFF
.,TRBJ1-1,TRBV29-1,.,TGCAGCGTCGTGACACCGGCGGGCGCTGAAGCTTTCTTT,CSVVTPAGAEAFF
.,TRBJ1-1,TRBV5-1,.,TGCGCCAGCGACCTGGGCCGGGGGGAGAACACTGAAGCTTTCTTT,CASDLGRGENTEAFF
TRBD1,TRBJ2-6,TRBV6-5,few,TGTGCCAGCAGTGAAGTAAGGGACAGGAGCTCTGGGGCCAACGTCCTGACTTTC,CASSEVRDRSSGANVLTF
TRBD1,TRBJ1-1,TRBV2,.,TGTGCCAGCAGTGAAGAGGCGGCAGGGGGACGATCTTTCTTT,CASSEEAAGGRSFF
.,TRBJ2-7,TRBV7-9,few,TGTGCCAGCAGCTCCGGCTGGGGTGGGCCGGTCTACGAGCAGTACTTC,CASSSGWGGPVYEQYF
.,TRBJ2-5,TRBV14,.,TGTGCCAGCAGTTACTCCGGGGCGGCTCCCCAAGAGACCCAGTACTTC,CASSYSGAAPQETQYF
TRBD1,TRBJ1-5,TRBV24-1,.,TGTGCCACCAGTGACCGACAGGGCAGCAATCAGCCCCAGCATTTT,CATSDRQGSNQPQHF
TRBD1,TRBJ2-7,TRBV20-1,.,TGCAGTGCTAGAAAATGGACAGGGAGCCACGAGCAGTACTTC,CSARKWTGSHEQYF
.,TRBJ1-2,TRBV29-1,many,TGCAGCGTTAAAGGCGGCAACTATGGCTACACCTTC,CSVKGGNYGYTF
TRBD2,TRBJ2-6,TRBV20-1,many,TGCAGTGCTATGGGACTAGCATTTTCTGGGGCCAACGTCCTGACTTTC,CSAMGLAFSGANVLTF
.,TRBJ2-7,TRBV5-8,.,TGTGCCAGCAGCTCCCCGACAGGCTCCAGACCCTACGAGCAGTACTTC,CASSSPTGSRPYEQYF
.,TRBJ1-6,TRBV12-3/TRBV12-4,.,TGTGCCACTAGCAGGACTCGCCTAGGCCGTTCACCCCTCCACTTT,CATSRTRLGRSPLHF
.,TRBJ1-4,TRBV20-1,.,TGCAGTGCCGCCGGGGGGGCTAATGAAAAACTGTTTTTT,CSAAGGANEKLFF
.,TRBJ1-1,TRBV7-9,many,TGTGCCAGCAGCTTAAAGGGGCCTGAAGCTTTCTTT,CASSLKGPEAFF
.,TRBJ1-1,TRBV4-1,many,TGCGCCAGCAGCCTGGGAGCCAGAACGAACACGGAAGCTTTCTTT,CASSLGARTNTEAFF
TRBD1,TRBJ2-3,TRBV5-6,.,TGTGCCAGCAGCCCGGGACAGGGGAGGACAGATACGCAGTATTTT,CASSPGQGRTDTQYF
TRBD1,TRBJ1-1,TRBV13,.,TGTGCCACCAGTGAGGGGACAGGGGGCCCTAACACTGAAGCTTTCTTT,CATSEGTGGPNTEAFF
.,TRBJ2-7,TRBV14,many,TGTGCCAGCAGCCAAGTAGTGCAGGTTCCCTACGAGCAGTACTTC,CASSQVVQVPYEQYF
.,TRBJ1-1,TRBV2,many,TGTGCCAGCAGCGCGTTAACTGAAGCTTTCTTT,CASSALTEAFF
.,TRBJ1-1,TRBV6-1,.,TGTGCCAGCAGGGAGCGGGACACGAAGAACACTGAAGCTTTCTTT,CASRERDTKNTEAFF
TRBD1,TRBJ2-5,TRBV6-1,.,TGTGCCAGCAGCATTAAGGGACAGGGCACCCAAGAGACCCAGTACTTC,CASSIKGQGTQETQYF
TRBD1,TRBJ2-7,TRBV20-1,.,TGCAGTGCCTACGACAGGGTCGAGCAGTACTTC,CSAYDRVEQYF